This TCR beta chain was found in a study of cytomegalovirus exposure and HLA in healthy donors. Study-level findings and limits: The listing of about 150 TCR beta chains classed them as cytomegalovirus-associated. The sole available immune exposure information was CMV serostatus. Analyzed later, association rates of TCRs varied across HLA loci, with DRB1 most and HLA-C fewest.

Samples came from healthy bone marrow donors. Germline V gene data show CDR1 as LGHNA and CDR2 as YSLEER. The CDR3 is 14 residues long. Deletions cut 3 bases from V and 1 base from J, with 9 bases between. The PCR made use of 60 Vbeta and 13 Jbeta primers. Measured with immunoSEQ multiplex PCR; TCRdb has only the in-frame clones, and not every one. This sample has more than 150,000 clones, with roughly 74% found just once. A word on this clone: The antigen remains undetermined. In the same sample, other DNA sequences code for this CDR3.

The genes are TRBV4-3 and TRBJ1-1, with D possibly TRBD1 on 6 matching bases. This sequence originates from a woman aged 30 to 39 in good health and CMV-seropositive. Sequenced input: PBMCs. The CDR3 bases are TGCGCCAGCAGCCAGCGACAGGAGAACACTGAAGCTTTCTTT. It is translated as CASSQRQENTEAFF.